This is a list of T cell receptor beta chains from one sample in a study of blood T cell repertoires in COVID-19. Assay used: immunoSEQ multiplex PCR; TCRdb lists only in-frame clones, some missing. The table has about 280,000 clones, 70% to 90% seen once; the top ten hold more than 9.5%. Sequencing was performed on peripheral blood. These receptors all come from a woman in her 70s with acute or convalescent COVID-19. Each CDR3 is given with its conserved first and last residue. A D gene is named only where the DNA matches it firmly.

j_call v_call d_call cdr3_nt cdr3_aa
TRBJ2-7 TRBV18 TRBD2 TGTGCCAGCTCACCCCGGGAGGAGGCCTACGAGCAGTACTTC CASSPREEAYEQYF
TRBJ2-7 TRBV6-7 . TGTGCCAGCAGTCGCGGTCTTACCTACGAGCAGTACTTC CASSRGLTYEQYF
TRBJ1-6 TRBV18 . TGTGCCAGCTCACCTAGGGAGAGAAATTCACCCCTCCACTTT CASSPRERNSPLHF
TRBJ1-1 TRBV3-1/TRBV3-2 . TGTGCCAGCAGCCAACGAGTGGACACTGAAGCTTTCTTT CASSQRVDTEAFF
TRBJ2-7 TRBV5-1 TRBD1 TGCGCCAGCAGCTTGATCGGACAGGGCGATAGATCCTACGAGCAGTACTTC CASSLIGQGDRSYEQYF
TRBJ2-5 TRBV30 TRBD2 TGTGCCTGGAGTATGGGACTACAAGAGACCCAGTACTTC CAWSMGLQETQYF
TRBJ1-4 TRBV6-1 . TGTGCCAGCAGTGAATCGGAGGCAACTAATGAAAAACTGTTTTTT CASSESEATNEKLFF
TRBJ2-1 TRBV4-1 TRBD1 TGCGCCAGCAGCCAGGCCGACAGGGGACGAAACAATGAGCAGTTCTTC CASSQADRGRNNEQFF
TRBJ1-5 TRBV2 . TGTGCCAGCAGCCCCACAGTTTCCTTCAATCAGCCCCAGCATTTT CASSPTVSFNQPQHF
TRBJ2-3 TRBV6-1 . TGTGCCAGCAGTGAACAAACAGATACGCAGTATTTT CASSEQTDTQYF
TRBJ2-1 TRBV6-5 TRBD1 TGTGCCAGCGCAAGGACAGGGCCTAACTACAATGAGCAGTTCTTC CASARTGPNYNEQFF
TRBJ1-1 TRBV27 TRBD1 TGTGCCAGCAGTTTGACAGGGGTAAACACTGAAGCTTTCTTT CASSLTGVNTEAFF
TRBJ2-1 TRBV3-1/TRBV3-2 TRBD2 TGTGCCAGCAGCCTAGCTAGCGGGGCCCAAAATGAGCAGTTCTTC CASSLASGAQNEQFF
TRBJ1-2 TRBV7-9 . TGTGCCAGCAGCGTGGGGGGGATCTATGGCTACACCTTC CASSVGGIYGYTF
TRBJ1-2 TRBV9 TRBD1 TGTGCCAGCAGCGCCCGGGGACAGGTCTATGGCTACACCTTC CASSARGQVYGYTF
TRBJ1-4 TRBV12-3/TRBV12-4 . TGTGCCAGCAGTTTAGCGGAGAATGAAAAACTGTTTTTT CASSLAENEKLFF